This is a list of T cell receptor beta chains from one sample in a study of shared clonotypes between healthy human individuals. Assay: immunoSEQ multiplex PCR; the TCRdb copy retains only in-frame clones and omits some. This table has some 2.1 million clones, around 93% appearing once. The sample comprised naive CD8+ T cells from PBMCs. These receptors came from a man aged 18 to 35 in good health. Some clones in this sample may be carry-over from other donors' samples. The CDR3 runs from the conserved cysteine through the conserved F or W. The order of the fields is J gene, D gene, clone size, V gene, CDR3 DNA, CDR3 protein. A D gene is named only where the DNA matches it firmly. Some rows mark clone size as missing; the rest say once, few, many or name a class of expanded clone.

j_call: TRBJ1-2
d_call: TRBD1
clone_size: NA
v_call: TRBV27
cdr3_nt: TGTGCCAGCAGAGACAGGGCGGGGTTTGGCTACACCTTC
cdr3_aa: CASRDRAGFGYTF

j_call: TRBJ2-3
d_call: TRBD1
clone_size: NA
v_call: TRBV6-5
cdr3_nt: TGTGCCAGCAGTTACGCGGACAGGGGGACAGATACGCAGTATTTT
cdr3_aa: CASSYADRGTDTQYF

j_call: TRBJ1-2
d_call: NA
clone_size: NA
v_call: TRBV4-3
cdr3_nt: TGCGCCAGCAGCCAAGATGGTCTCGGGGGCTCCACAGGGACTAACTATGGCTACACCTTC
cdr3_aa: CASSQDGLGGSTGTNYGYTF

j_call: TRBJ2-1
d_call: NA
clone_size: NA
v_call: TRBV5-1
cdr3_nt: TGCGCCAGCAGCCTCAGTCGCCTGAGCTCCTACAATGAGCAGTTCTTC
cdr3_aa: CASSLSRLSSYNEQFF

j_call: TRBJ2-5
d_call: TRBD2
clone_size: NA
v_call: TRBV4-3
cdr3_nt: TGCGCCAGCAGCCAAGGTCGCGGGAGGACCCAAGAGACCCAGTACTTC
cdr3_aa: CASSQGRGRTQETQYF

j_call: TRBJ1-2
d_call: NA
clone_size: once
v_call: TRBV27
cdr3_nt: TGTGCCAGCAGTTTATCGGGGAGGGGGTATGGCGGCTACACCTTC
cdr3_aa: CASSLSGRGYGGYTF

j_call: TRBJ2-7
d_call: NA
clone_size: NA
v_call: TRBV5-8
cdr3_nt: TGTGCCAGCAGCTTCTCGTCAGGAAGCTACGAGCAGTACTTC
cdr3_aa: CASSFSSGSYEQYF

j_call: TRBJ1-2
d_call: TRBD1
clone_size: NA
v_call: TRBV29-1
cdr3_nt: TGCAGCGCCCAACCCGGGACAGGGTATGGCTACACCTTC
cdr3_aa: CSAQPGTGYGYTF

j_call: TRBJ2-1
d_call: NA
clone_size: NA
v_call: TRBV5-8
cdr3_nt: TGTGCCAGCAGCTTGGCCTACTCCTACAATGAGCAGTTCTTC
cdr3_aa: CASSLAYSYNEQFF

j_call: TRBJ2-2
d_call: NA
clone_size: NA
v_call: TRBV7-9
cdr3_nt: TGTGCCAGCAGCTTAGCGCCCGGGGTCTTGACCGGGGAGCTGTTTTTT
cdr3_aa: CASSLAPGVLTGELFF

j_call: TRBJ2-1
d_call: TRBD2
clone_size: NA
v_call: TRBV10-3
cdr3_nt: TGTGCCATCAGCCTCCGACTAGCGCTTAGCTCCTACAATGAGCAGTTCTTC
cdr3_aa: CAISLRLALSSYNEQFF

j_call: TRBJ1-2
d_call: TRBD1
clone_size: NA
v_call: TRBV9
cdr3_nt: TGTGCCAGCAGCGTAGACTCTCGGGACAGGGGGCGCAGGAAAAATGGCTACACCTTC
cdr3_aa: CASSVDSRDRGRRKNGYTF

j_call: TRBJ2-7
d_call: TRBD1
clone_size: NA
v_call: TRBV25-1
cdr3_nt: TGTGCCAGCAGTGAACGAGGGGGCGGCGAGCAGTACTTC
cdr3_aa: CASSERGGGEQYF

j_call: TRBJ2-5
d_call: NA
clone_size: NA
v_call: TRBV27
cdr3_nt: TGTGCCAGCAGTTTACTGGGAGAACAAGAGACCCAGTACTTC
cdr3_aa: CASSLLGEQETQYF

j_call: TRBJ1-4
d_call: TRBD1
clone_size: once
v_call: TRBV27
cdr3_nt: TGTGCCAGCAGTTTGTCTGGACAGGGGAATGTCGGAACTAATGAAAAACTGTTTTTT
cdr3_aa: CASSLSGQGNVGTNEKLFF

j_call: TRBJ2-7
d_call: TRBD2
clone_size: NA
v_call: TRBV29-1
cdr3_nt: TGCAGCGGAGAACTAGCGGGGACCTACGAGCAGTACTTC
cdr3_aa: CSGELAGTYEQYF

j_call: TRBJ2-2
d_call: TRBD2
clone_size: NA
v_call: TRBV11-2
cdr3_nt: TGTGCCAGCAGCCCGCGGGGGGGAGGGAATATTAACACCGGGGAACTGTTTTTT
cdr3_aa: CASSPRGGGNINTGELFF

j_call: TRBJ1-5
d_call: TRBD1
clone_size: NA
v_call: TRBV19
cdr3_nt: TGTGCCAGTAGTTGGGACAGGGGACAGCCCCAGCATTTT
cdr3_aa: CASSWDRGQPQHF

j_call: TRBJ1-2
d_call: NA
clone_size: NA
v_call: TRBV2
cdr3_nt: TGTGCCAGCGCACCGAGGAGTAACAACTATGGCTACACCTTC
cdr3_aa: CASAPRSNNYGYTF

j_call: TRBJ2-1
d_call: TRBD2
clone_size: NA
v_call: TRBV9
cdr3_nt: TGTGCCAGCAGCACGCGACTAGCGGGAGGGGGAGATGAGCAGTTCTTC
cdr3_aa: CASSTRLAGGGDEQFF

j_call: TRBJ1-5
d_call: NA
clone_size: NA
v_call: TRBV28
cdr3_nt: TGTGCCAGCAGTTTTAGGGGACAGCCCCAGCATTTT
cdr3_aa: CASSFRGQPQHF

j_call: TRBJ2-3
d_call: NA
clone_size: NA
v_call: TRBV27
cdr3_nt: TGTGCCAGCAGTTTCCAGGGCCACACAGATACGCAGTATTTT
cdr3_aa: CASSFQGHTDTQYF

j_call: TRBJ2-7
d_call: NA
clone_size: NA
v_call: TRBV4-1
cdr3_nt: TGCGCCAGCAGCCAAGATCCACCCTTAGCGCCTGACTACGAGCAGTACTTC
cdr3_aa: CASSQDPPLAPDYEQYF

j_call: TRBJ2-5
d_call: NA
clone_size: NA
v_call: TRBV7-9
cdr3_nt: TGTGCCAGCAGCTTAGTTCGGAGTCTTAACGAGACCCAGTACTTC
cdr3_aa: CASSLVRSLNETQYF

j_call: TRBJ2-1
d_call: NA
clone_size: NA
v_call: TRBV28
cdr3_nt: TGTGCCAGCAGTTTACCCCTTGGTACGTTGTACAATGAGCAGTTCTTC
cdr3_aa: CASSLPLGTLYNEQFF

j_call: TRBJ1-3
d_call: NA
clone_size: NA
v_call: TRBV11-2
cdr3_nt: TGTGCCAGCAGCCATTTAAGGTCGGAGGGAAACACCATATATTTT
cdr3_aa: CASSHLRSEGNTIYF

j_call: TRBJ2-1
d_call: TRBD2
clone_size: NA
v_call: TRBV27
cdr3_nt: TGTGCCAGCAGTTTAAGTTGGACTAGCGGGAGTTCCTACAATGAGCAGTTCTTC
cdr3_aa: CASSLSWTSGSSYNEQFF

j_call: TRBJ1-5
d_call: NA
clone_size: NA
v_call: TRBV7-9
cdr3_nt: TGTGCCAGCAGTCCAAGTGGGCCAACCAGCAATCAGCCCCAGCATTTT
cdr3_aa: CASSPSGPTSNQPQHF

j_call: TRBJ2-5
d_call: NA
clone_size: NA
v_call: TRBV6-6
cdr3_nt: TGTGCCAGCAGTTACCTGGCAGGGAGGGAGACCCAGTACTTC
cdr3_aa: CASSYLAGRETQYF

j_call: TRBJ1-1
d_call: NA
clone_size: NA
v_call: TRBV29-1
cdr3_nt: TGCAGCGTTGAATGGAATGGACAGACGAACACTGAAGCTTTCTTT
cdr3_aa: CSVEWNGQTNTEAFF

j_call: TRBJ1-2
d_call: NA
clone_size: NA
v_call: TRBV11-2
cdr3_nt: TGTGCCAGCAGCTCAGCCCCGGGTGGGGGCTCCTTTAACTATGGCTACACCTTC
cdr3_aa: CASSSAPGGGSFNYGYTF

j_call: TRBJ1-2
d_call: NA
clone_size: NA
v_call: TRBV29-1
cdr3_nt: TGCAGCGCCCCGCGGGGCGGCCGGGAGGGCTACACCTTC
cdr3_aa: CSAPRGGREGYTF

j_call: TRBJ1-1
d_call: NA
clone_size: NA
v_call: TRBV29-1
cdr3_nt: TGCAGCGTCGAGGGTGCAGCCGCGTCAGGGGCTTTCTTT
cdr3_aa: CSVEGAAASGAFF

j_call: TRBJ2-2
d_call: TRBD2
clone_size: NA
v_call: TRBV7-2
cdr3_nt: TGTGCCAGCAGCTTACAGCGGGAGGGCTATGGGGAGCTGTTTTTT
cdr3_aa: CASSLQREGYGELFF

j_call: TRBJ2-1
d_call: TRBD2
clone_size: NA
v_call: TRBV5-4
cdr3_nt: TGTGCCAGCAGCTTGTTGGCTAGCGGGACTAATGAGCAGTTCTTC
cdr3_aa: CASSLLASGTNEQFF

j_call: TRBJ2-5
d_call: NA
clone_size: NA
v_call: TRBV27
cdr3_nt: TGTGCCAGCAGTCCCATCCTGCAGGACCAAGAGACCCAGTACTTC
cdr3_aa: CASSPILQDQETQYF

j_call: TRBJ1-1
d_call: NA
clone_size: NA
v_call: TRBV9
cdr3_nt: TGTGCCAGCAGCCCATGGGAGGCCGCGAACACTGAAGCTTTCTTT
cdr3_aa: CASSPWEAANTEAFF

j_call: TRBJ1-1
d_call: NA
clone_size: NA
v_call: TRBV14
cdr3_nt: TGTGCCAGCAGCCAAGGGCCAGGTACTGAAGCTTTCTTT
cdr3_aa: CASSQGPGTEAFF

j_call: TRBJ1-1
d_call: NA
clone_size: NA
v_call: TRBV7-9
cdr3_nt: TGTGCCAGCAGCCTAGTCCCGGGCCTAGAAGCTTTCTTT
cdr3_aa: CASSLVPGLEAFF

j_call: TRBJ2-7
d_call: TRBD1
clone_size: NA
v_call: TRBV23-1
cdr3_nt: TGCGCCAGCAGTCGGACCGGGACAGGGTATCACGAGCAGTACTTC
cdr3_aa: CASSRTGTGYHEQYF

j_call: TRBJ2-7
d_call: NA
clone_size: NA
v_call: TRBV6-5
cdr3_nt: TGTGCCAGCAGTTTGGACCAGGACGGTTCCTACGAGCAGTACTTC
cdr3_aa: CASSLDQDGSYEQYF

j_call: TRBJ2-2
d_call: TRBD2
clone_size: NA
v_call: TRBV15
cdr3_nt: TGTGCCACCAGCAGACCAGGGACTAGCGGAATAACCGGGGAGCTGTTTTTT
cdr3_aa: CATSRPGTSGITGELFF

j_call: TRBJ2-3
d_call: NA
clone_size: once
v_call: TRBV7-9
cdr3_nt: TGTGCCAGCAGCACCGGACCTGGGGGCAGGGTCACAGATACGCAGTATTTT
cdr3_aa: CASSTGPGGRVTDTQYF

j_call: TRBJ2-3
d_call: NA
clone_size: NA
v_call: TRBV18
cdr3_nt: TGTGCCAGCTCACCGACCCTGACTAGCACAGATACGCAGTATTTT
cdr3_aa: CASSPTLTSTDTQYF

j_call: TRBJ1-3
d_call: TRBD1
clone_size: NA
v_call: TRBV9
cdr3_nt: TGTGCCAGCAGCCCCCTATCAGGGGGTTTCGGAAACACCATATATTTT
cdr3_aa: CASSPLSGGFGNTIYF

j_call: TRBJ1-2
d_call: NA
clone_size: NA
v_call: TRBV7-9
cdr3_nt: TGTGCCAGCAGCTTACCCCCCGCGACAGCCAGAAGAGGCTACACCTTC
cdr3_aa: CASSLPPATARRGYTF

j_call: TRBJ2-1
d_call: TRBD2
clone_size: NA
v_call: TRBV2
cdr3_nt: TGTGCCAGCTCCCCGACTAGCGGGCCGCAGGATGAGCAGTTCTTC
cdr3_aa: CASSPTSGPQDEQFF

j_call: TRBJ2-2
d_call: NA
clone_size: NA
v_call: TRBV27
cdr3_nt: TGTGCCAGCAGTCAGGACCTAGGCACCGGGGAGCTGTTTTTT
cdr3_aa: CASSQDLGTGELFF

j_call: TRBJ2-1
d_call: NA
clone_size: NA
v_call: TRBV5-1
cdr3_nt: TGCGCCAGCAGCTTCCCGTCACCAAACTCCTACAATGAGCAGTTCTTC
cdr3_aa: CASSFPSPNSYNEQFF

j_call: TRBJ1-2
d_call: NA
clone_size: NA
v_call: TRBV6-5
cdr3_nt: TGTGCCAGCAGTTACGCAGGGGACTATGGCTACACCTTC
cdr3_aa: CASSYAGDYGYTF

j_call: TRBJ1-3
d_call: NA
clone_size: NA
v_call: TRBV11-2
cdr3_nt: TGTGCCAGCAGCTTAAGGGGCAGTGCCAGTAACTCTGGAAACACCATATATTTT
cdr3_aa: CASSLRGSASNSGNTIYF

j_call: TRBJ2-7
d_call: NA
clone_size: NA
v_call: TRBV5-4
cdr3_nt: TGTGCCAGCAGCTCAGGGGACTACTACGAGCAGTACTTC
cdr3_aa: CASSSGDYYEQYF

j_call: TRBJ2-1
d_call: NA
clone_size: NA
v_call: TRBV7-9
cdr3_nt: TGTGCCAGCAGCTCCCAAGACTGGTTGCAGTTCTTC
cdr3_aa: CASSSQDWLQFF

j_call: TRBJ1-1
d_call: NA
clone_size: NA
v_call: TRBV7-3
cdr3_nt: TGTGCCAGCAGCTCGGACAGAAGCACTGAAGCTTTCTTT
cdr3_aa: CASSSDRSTEAFF

j_call: TRBJ2-5
d_call: NA
clone_size: NA
v_call: TRBV27
cdr3_nt: TGTGCCAGCAGTTCAACCACACCCGACATACACAAGACGAAAGAGACCCAGTACTTC
cdr3_aa: CASSSTTPDIHKTKETQYF

j_call: TRBJ2-1
d_call: TRBD2
clone_size: NA
v_call: TRBV13
cdr3_nt: TGTGCCAGCAGCCCCCGACTAGCGGCCTACAATGAGCAGTTCTTC
cdr3_aa: CASSPRLAAYNEQFF

j_call: TRBJ1-1
d_call: NA
clone_size: NA
v_call: TRBV9
cdr3_nt: TGTGCCAGCAGCGTTGGGGGGTTGACTGAAGCTTTCTTT
cdr3_aa: CASSVGGLTEAFF

j_call: TRBJ2-5
d_call: TRBD1
clone_size: NA
v_call: TRBV28
cdr3_nt: TGTGCCAGCAGGCTAGGGGGCGGGGAGACCCAGTACTTC
cdr3_aa: CASRLGGGETQYF

j_call: TRBJ1-2
d_call: TRBD1
clone_size: NA
v_call: TRBV4-1
cdr3_nt: TGCGCCAGCAGCCAAGATCGCGGGACAGAGCTTAACTATGGCTACACCTTC
cdr3_aa: CASSQDRGTELNYGYTF